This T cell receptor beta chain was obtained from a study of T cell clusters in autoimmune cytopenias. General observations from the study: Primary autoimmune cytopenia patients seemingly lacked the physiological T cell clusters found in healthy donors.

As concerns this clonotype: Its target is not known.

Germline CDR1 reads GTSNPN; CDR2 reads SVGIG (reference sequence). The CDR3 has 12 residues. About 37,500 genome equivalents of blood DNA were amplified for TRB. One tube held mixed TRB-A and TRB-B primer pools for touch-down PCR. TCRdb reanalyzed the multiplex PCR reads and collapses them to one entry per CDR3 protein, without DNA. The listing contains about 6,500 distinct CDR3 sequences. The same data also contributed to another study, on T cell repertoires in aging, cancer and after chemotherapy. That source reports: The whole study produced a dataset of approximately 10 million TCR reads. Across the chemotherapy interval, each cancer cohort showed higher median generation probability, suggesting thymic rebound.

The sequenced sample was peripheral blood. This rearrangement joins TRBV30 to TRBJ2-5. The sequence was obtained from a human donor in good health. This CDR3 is CAWSGQEETQYF.